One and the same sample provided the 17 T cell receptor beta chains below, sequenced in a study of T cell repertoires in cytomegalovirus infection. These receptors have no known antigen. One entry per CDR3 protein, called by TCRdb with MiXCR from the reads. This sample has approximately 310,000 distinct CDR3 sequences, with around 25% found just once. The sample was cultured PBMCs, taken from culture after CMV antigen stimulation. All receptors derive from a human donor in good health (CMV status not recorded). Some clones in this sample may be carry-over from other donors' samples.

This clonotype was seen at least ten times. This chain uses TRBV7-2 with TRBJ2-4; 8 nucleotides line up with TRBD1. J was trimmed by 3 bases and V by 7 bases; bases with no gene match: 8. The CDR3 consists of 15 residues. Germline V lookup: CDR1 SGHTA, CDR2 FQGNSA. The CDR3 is CASKTTGADKNIQYF. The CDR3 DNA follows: TGTGCCAGCAAAACGACAGGGGCGGACAAAAACATTCAGTACTTC.

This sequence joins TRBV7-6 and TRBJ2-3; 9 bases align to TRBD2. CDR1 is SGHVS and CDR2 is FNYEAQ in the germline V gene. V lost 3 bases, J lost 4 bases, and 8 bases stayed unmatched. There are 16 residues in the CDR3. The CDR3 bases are TGTGCCAGCAGCTTTGGAAGCGGGAGGTACTCAGATACGCAGTATTTT. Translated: CASSFGSGRYSDTQYF.

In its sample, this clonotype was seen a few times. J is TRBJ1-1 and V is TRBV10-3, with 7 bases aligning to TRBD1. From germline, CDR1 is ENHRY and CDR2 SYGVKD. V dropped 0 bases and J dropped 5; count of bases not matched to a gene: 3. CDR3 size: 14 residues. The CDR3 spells CAISESTGETEAFF. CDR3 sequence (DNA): TGTGCCATCAGTGAGTCAACAGGGGAGACTGAAGCTTTCTTT.

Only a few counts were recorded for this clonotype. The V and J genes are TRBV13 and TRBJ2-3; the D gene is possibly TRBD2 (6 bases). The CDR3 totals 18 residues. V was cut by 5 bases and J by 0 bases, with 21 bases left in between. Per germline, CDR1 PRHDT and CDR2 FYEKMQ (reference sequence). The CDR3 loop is CASSLMLDYPGSTDTQYF. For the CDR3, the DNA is TGTGCCAGCAGCCTAATGTTGGACTACCCGGGGAGCACAGATACGCAGTATTTT.

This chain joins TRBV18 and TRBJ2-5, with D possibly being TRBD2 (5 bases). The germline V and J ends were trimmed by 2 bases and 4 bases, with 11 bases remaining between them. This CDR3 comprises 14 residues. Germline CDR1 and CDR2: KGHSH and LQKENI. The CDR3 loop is CASSPEGGAETQYF. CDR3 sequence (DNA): TGTGCCAGCTCACCAGAGGGCGGAGCAGAGACCCAGTACTTC. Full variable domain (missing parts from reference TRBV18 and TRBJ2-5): NAGVMQNPRHLVRRRGQEARLRCSPMKGHSHVYWYRQLPEEGLKFMVYLQKENIIDESGMPKERFSAEFPKEGPSILRIQQVVRGDSAAYFCASSPEGGAETQYFGPGTRLLVL.

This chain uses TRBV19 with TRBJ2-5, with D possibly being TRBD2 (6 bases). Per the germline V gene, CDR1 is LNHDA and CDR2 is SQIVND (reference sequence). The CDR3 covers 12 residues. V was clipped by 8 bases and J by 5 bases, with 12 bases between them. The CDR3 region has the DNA TGTGCCAGTGCATTGGGAGGTGAGACCCAGTACTTC. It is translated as CASALGGETQYF.

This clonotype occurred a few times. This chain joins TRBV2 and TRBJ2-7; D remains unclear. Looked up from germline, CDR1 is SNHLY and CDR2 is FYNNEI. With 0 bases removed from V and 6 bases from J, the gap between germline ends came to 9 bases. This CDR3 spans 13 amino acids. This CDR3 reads CASSEAADAEQYF. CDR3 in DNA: TGTGCCAGCAGTGAAGCCGCCGATGCCGAGCAGTACTTC.

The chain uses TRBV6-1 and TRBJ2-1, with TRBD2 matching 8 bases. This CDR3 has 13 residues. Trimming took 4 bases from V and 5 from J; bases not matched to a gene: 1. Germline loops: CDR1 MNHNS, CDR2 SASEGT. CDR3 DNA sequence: TGTGCCAGCAGTGGGGGACTAGACAATGAGCAGTTCTTC. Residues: CASSGGLDNEQFF.

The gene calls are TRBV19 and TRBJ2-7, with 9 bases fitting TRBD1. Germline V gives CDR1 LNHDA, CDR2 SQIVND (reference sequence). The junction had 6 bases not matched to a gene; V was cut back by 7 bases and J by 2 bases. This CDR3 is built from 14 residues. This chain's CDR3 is CASTKTGGPYEQYF. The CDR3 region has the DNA TGTGCCAGTACCAAGACAGGGGGTCCCTACGAGCAGTACTTC. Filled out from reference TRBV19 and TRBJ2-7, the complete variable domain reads DGGITQSPKYLFRKEGQNVTLSCEQNLNHDAMYWYRQDPGQGLRLIYYSQIVNDFQKGDIAEGYSVSREKKESFPLTVTSAQKNPTAFYLCASTKTGGPYEQYFGPGTRLTVT.

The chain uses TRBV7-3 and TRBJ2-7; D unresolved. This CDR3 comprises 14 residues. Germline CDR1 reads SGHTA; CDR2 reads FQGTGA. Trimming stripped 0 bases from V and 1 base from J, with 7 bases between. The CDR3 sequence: CASSLTPGSYEQYF. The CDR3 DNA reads TGTGCCAGCAGCTTAACCCCAGGTTCCTACGAGCAGTACTTC.

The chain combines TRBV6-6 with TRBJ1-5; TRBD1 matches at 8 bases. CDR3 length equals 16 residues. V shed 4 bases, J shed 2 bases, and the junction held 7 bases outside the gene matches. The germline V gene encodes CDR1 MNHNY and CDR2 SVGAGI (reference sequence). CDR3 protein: CASSSRTGSGNQPQHF. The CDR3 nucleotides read TGTGCCAGCAGTTCGCGGACAGGGTCTGGCAATCAGCCCCAGCATTTT.

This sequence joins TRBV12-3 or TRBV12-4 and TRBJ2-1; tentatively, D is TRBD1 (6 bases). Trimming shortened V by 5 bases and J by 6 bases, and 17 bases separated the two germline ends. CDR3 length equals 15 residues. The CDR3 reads CASSPQGLVVNEQFF. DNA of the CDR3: TGTGCCAGCAGTCCCCAGGGGCTAGTAGTCAATGAGCAGTTCTTC.

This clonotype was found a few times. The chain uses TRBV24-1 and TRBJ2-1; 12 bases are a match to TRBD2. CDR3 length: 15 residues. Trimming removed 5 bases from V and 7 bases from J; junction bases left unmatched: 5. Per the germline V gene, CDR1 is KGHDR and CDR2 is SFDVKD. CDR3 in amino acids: CATSGLAGGRNEQFF. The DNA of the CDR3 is TGTGCCACCAGTGGTCTAGCGGGAGGGAGGAATGAGCAGTTCTTC.

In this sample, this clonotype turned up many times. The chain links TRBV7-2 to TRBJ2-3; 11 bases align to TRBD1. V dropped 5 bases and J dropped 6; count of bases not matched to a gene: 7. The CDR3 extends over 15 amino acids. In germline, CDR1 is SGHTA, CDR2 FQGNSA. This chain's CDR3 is CASSPGQGAGDTQYF. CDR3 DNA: TGTGCCAGCAGCCCCGGACAGGGGGCGGGGGATACGCAGTATTTT.

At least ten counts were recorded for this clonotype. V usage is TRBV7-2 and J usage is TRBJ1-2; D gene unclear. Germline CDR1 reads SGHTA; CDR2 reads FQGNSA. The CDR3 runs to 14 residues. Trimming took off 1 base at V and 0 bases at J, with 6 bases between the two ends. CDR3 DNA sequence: TGTGCCAGCAGCTTAGGACAACCTAACTATGGCTACACCTTC. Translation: CASSLGQPNYGYTF.

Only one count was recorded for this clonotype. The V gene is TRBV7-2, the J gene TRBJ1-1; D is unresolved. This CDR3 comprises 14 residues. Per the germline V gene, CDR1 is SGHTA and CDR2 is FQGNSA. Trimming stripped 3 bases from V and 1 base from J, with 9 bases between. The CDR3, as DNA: TGTGCCAGCAGCTTTGGTAGACAGAACACTGAAGCTTTCTTT. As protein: CASSFGRQNTEAFF. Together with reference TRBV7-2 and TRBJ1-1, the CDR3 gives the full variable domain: GAGVSQSPSNKVTEKGKDVELRCDPISGHTALYWYRQSLGQGLEFLIYFQGNSAPDKSGLPSDRFSAERTGGSVSTLTIQRTQQEDSAVYLCASSFGRQNTEAFFGQGTRLTVV.

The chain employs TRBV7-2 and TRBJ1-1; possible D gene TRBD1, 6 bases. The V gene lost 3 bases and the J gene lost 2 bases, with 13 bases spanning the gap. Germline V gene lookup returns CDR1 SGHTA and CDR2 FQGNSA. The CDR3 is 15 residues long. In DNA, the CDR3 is TGTGCCAGCAGCTTTCAGGGGCCCCCCAACACTGAAGCTTTCTTT. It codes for CASSFQGPPNTEAFF.